Listed here are 30 T cell receptor beta chains from one sample, sequenced in a study of shared clonotypes between healthy human individuals (dated by TCRdb to the early 2020s). The library relied on the immunoSEQ multiplex PCR assay. Sourced from immuneACCESS, this table was stored by TCRdb with only in-frame sequences that have V and J called. A share of the clones is absent; for the studies checked, an unresolved V gene accounts for under half, and the remainder has no known explanation. This sample is represented by around 1.9 million clones; about 92% of them were singletons. Roughly 1.7% of the sample belongs to the ten largest clones. CD8 naive samples were CD45RO-negative cells positively selected for CCR7, giving a CD45RA+CCR7+ population that excluded TemRA cells. Sequencing was carried out using naive CD8+ T cells from PBMCs. Sample cell subset or site, as interpreted from the label and publication: CD45RA+CCR7+. Every receptor here comes from a man aged 18 to 29 in good health. Some clones in this sample may be carry-over from other donors' samples.

In DNA form, the CDR3 reads TGTGCCAGCAGTTACGGGCCGGGGAACACTGAAGCTTTCTTT. Encoded protein: CASSYGPGNTEAFF. This sequence joins TRBV6-6 and TRBJ1-1; D gene uncertain. The CDR3 length is 14 residues. Germline CDR1 reads MNHNY; CDR2 reads SVGAGI (reference sequence). Trimming removed 2 bases at V and 1 base at J, with 8 bases between.

V and J are TRBV7-2 and TRBJ2-1; TRBD2 aligns across 9 bases. Germline loops: CDR1 SGHTA, CDR2 FQGNSA. V trimming: 3 bases; J trimming: 0 bases; junction bases outside the gene matches: 6. CDR3 length equals 17 residues. The CDR3 loop reads CASSFAGGFSSYNEQFF. In nucleotides, the CDR3 is TGTGCCAGCAGCTTCGCGGGAGGGTTCAGCTCCTACAATGAGCAGTTCTTC.

J is TRBJ2-6 and V is TRBV19; tentative D call: TRBD1 (5 bases). CDR3 size: 19 residues. Germline CDR1 is LNHDA and CDR2 is SQIVND (reference sequence). Trimming took 1 base from V and 1 from J, leaving 17 bases between them. The CDR3 DNA sequence: TGTGCCAGTAGTATAGCAGGGATCGCCTACCCTTCTGGGGCCAACGTCCTGACTTTC. Encoded protein: CASSIAGIAYPSGANVLTF.

The chain uses TRBV27 and TRBJ2-1, with 10 bases that match TRBD2. V trimming: 3 bases; J trimming: 8 bases; junction bases outside the gene matches: 7. The germline V gene has CDR1 MNHEY and CDR2 SMNVEV (reference sequence). This CDR3 region has 15 residues. CDR3 sequence reads: CASSFGVLAGDEQFF. The CDR3 DNA reads as TGTGCCAGCAGTTTCGGTGTTCTAGCGGGAGATGAGCAGTTCTTC.

The V and J genes are TRBV7-9 and TRBJ2-3, with 10 bases that match TRBD1. Germline CDR1 and CDR2: SEHNR and FQNEAQ (reference sequence). There are 12 residues in the CDR3. V lost 11 bases, J lost 6 bases, and 5 bases stayed unmatched. DNA for the CDR3: TGTGCCGGTCGACAGGGGGCTGATACGCAGTATTTT. Encoded protein: CAGRQGADTQYF.

J is TRBJ1-1 and V is TRBV12-5; D might be TRBD1 (5 bases). There are 12 residues in the CDR3. Germline CDR1 is LGHNT and CDR2 is FRNRAP. V lost 5 bases and J 11 bases, leaving 15 bases between the germline ends. CDR3 residues: CASGQPGAGAFF. The CDR3 bases are TGTGCTAGTGGTCAACCCGGGGCGGGTGCTTTCTTT.

This chain joins TRBV6-5 and TRBJ2-2; TRBD2 agrees at 7 bases. This CDR3 spans 14 amino acids. Germline CDR1 MNHEY, CDR2 SVGAGI. V gave up 8 bases and J gave up 6 bases; unmatched junction bases: 9. The CDR3 loop is CASWRTRIPGELFF. As DNA, the CDR3 is TGTGCCAGCTGGCGGACTAGAATTCCCGGGGAGCTGTTTTTT.

The V call is TRBV13, the J call TRBJ2-5; D is unresolved. V shed 2 bases and J shed 3 bases, with 10 bases lying between them. CDR3 length: 14 amino acids. Germline CDR1 reads PRHDT; CDR2 reads FYEKMQ (reference sequence). CDR3 DNA: TGTGCCAGCAGCTTACGGGCAGCTAAAGAGACCCAGTACTTC. This encodes CASSLRAAKETQYF.

The chain links TRBV7-6 to TRBJ2-7; the D is unclear. Deletions cut 0 bases from V and 0 bases from J, with 21 bases between. CDR1 is SGHVS, CDR2 FNYEAQ, per germline. This CDR3 spans 19 amino acids. CDR3 in DNA: TGTGCCAGCAGCTTAGCAGGTTCAAATACGGTGGTCAGCTCCTACGAGCAGTACTTC. This codes for CASSLAGSNTVVSSYEQYF.

This chain connects TRBV10-3 to TRBJ1-2; no firm D call. Trimming took 7 bases from V and 5 from J, leaving 17 bases between them. The CDR3 runs to 14 residues. Looked up from germline, CDR1 is ENHRY and CDR2 is SYGVKD. CDR3 amino acids: CAINLYPDFYGYTF. As DNA, the CDR3 is TGTGCCATCAACCTTTACCCGGACTTTTATGGCTACACCTTC.

This sequence joins TRBV28 and TRBJ2-1; 8 bases map to TRBD2. The germline CDR1 and CDR2 sequences are MDHEN and SYDVKM. Trimming removed 5 bases from V and 3 bases from J; junction bases left unmatched: 6. The CDR3 extends over 15 amino acids. CDR3 sequence: CASSQSGRFYNEQFF. The DNA of the CDR3 is TGTGCCAGCAGTCAAAGCGGGAGATTCTACAATGAGCAGTTCTTC.

The gene calls are TRBV5-1 and TRBJ1-1; 9 bases map to TRBD1. The ends lost 5 bases at V and 4 bases at J; junction bases unmatched: 0. The CDR3 has 12 residues. Germline CDR1 and CDR2: SGHRS and YFSETQ. The DNA for the CDR3 is TGCGCCAGCAGACAGGGGGCCACTGAAGCTTTCTTT. Its protein product is CASRQGATEAFF.

The rearrangement links TRBV28 to TRBJ1-5; no reliable D call. CDR3 length equals 14 residues. The V end was cut by 2 bases, the J end by 10 bases, with 15 bases between. The germline V gene encodes CDR1 MDHEN and CDR2 SYDVKM. For the CDR3, the DNA is TGTGCCAGCAGTTTAACGGCCAGTGCTCCACCCCAGCATTTT. This gives the protein CASSLTASAPPQHF.

The gene calls are TRBV7-8 and TRBJ1-1, with TRBD1 as a possible D gene (5 bases). Germline assignment: CDR1 SGHVS and CDR2 FQNEAQ. This CDR3 is built from 15 residues. Between the trimmed V and J ends, which lost 3 bases and 0 bases, there was a span of 11 bases. The CDR3, as DNA: TGTGCCAGCAGCTTCCCGGGACTTCTGAACACTGAAGCTTTCTTT. Its translation is CASSFPGLLNTEAFF. Variable domain in full (rest from reference TRBV7-8 and TRBJ1-1): GAGVSQSPRYKVAKRGQDVALRCDPISGHVSLFWYQQALGQGPEFLTYFQNEAQLDKSGLPSDRFFAERPEGSVSTLKIQRTQQEDSAVYLCASSFPGLLNTEAFFGQGTRLTVV.

The gene calls are TRBV4-1 and TRBJ1-1, with no clear D. Between the trimmed V and J ends, which lost 4 bases and 8 bases, there was a span of 11 bases. This CDR3 region has 12 residues. Looked up from germline, CDR1 is MGHRA and CDR2 is YSYEKL. CDR3 DNA sequence: TGCGCCAGCAGCCTAACCCCGGCCGAAGCTTTCTTT. Translating it yields CASSLTPAEAFF.

The chain carries TRBV6-1 and TRBJ1-1; no firm D call. The CDR3 consists of 14 residues. Germline CDR1 reads MNHNS; CDR2 reads SASEGT. Trimming removed 6 bases at V and 0 bases at J, with 11 bases between. This chain's CDR3 is CASRESGVNTEAFF. The CDR3 region has the DNA TGTGCCAGCAGGGAATCCGGGGTGAACACTGAAGCTTTCTTT.

J is TRBJ2-7 and V is TRBV28; possibly TRBD1 or TRBD2 for D (6 bases each). V lost 3 bases, J lost 2 bases, and 14 bases lay in between. The germline gives CDR1 MDHEN, CDR2 SYDVKM. CDR3 length equals 15 residues. The CDR3 DNA sequence: TGTGCCAGCAGTTTCGGGGGCGGAGGCCCCTACGAGCAGTACTTC. Its protein is CASSFGGGGPYEQYF.

The V gene is TRBV10-3, the J gene TRBJ1-2; D remains unclear. Trimming shortened V by 10 bases and J by 7 bases, and 16 bases separated the two germline ends. The CDR3 length is 12 residues. Germline loops: CDR1 ENHRY, CDR2 SYGVKD. In DNA, the CDR3 is TGTGCCAGTAAGGGATACCTCTCTGGCTACACCTTC. Encoded protein: CASKGYLSGYTF.

Points on this clone: Other DNA sequences in this sample translate to the same CDR3. The chain recombines TRBV19 with TRBJ1-2; D remains ambiguous. CDR1 and CDR2 (germline): LNHDA, SQIVND (reference sequence). This CDR3 is 13 amino acids long. The germline V and J ends were trimmed by 3 bases and 0 bases, with 5 bases remaining between them. The CDR3 DNA reads TGTGCCAGTAGTATCGGAACTAACTATGGCTACACCTTC. Encoded protein: CASSIGTNYGYTF.

The chain recombines TRBV9 with TRBJ2-4; either TRBD1 or TRBD2 may fit D (6 bases each). The CDR3 extends over 18 amino acids. The germline V gene encodes CDR1 SGDLS and CDR2 YYNGEE. The germline V and J ends were trimmed by 4 bases and 8 bases, with 28 bases remaining between them. The CDR3 region has the DNA TGTGCCAGCAGCTCTTCCCCTAGGGGGGAGGCAAAGCCGCACATTCAGTACTTC. This gives the protein CASSSSPRGEAKPHIQYF. Based on the CDR3 plus reference TRBV9 and TRBJ2-4, the full variable domain is DSGVTQTPKHLITATGQRVTLRCSPRSGDLSVYWYQQSLDQGLQFLIQYYNGEERAKGNILERFSAQQFPDLHSELNLSSLELGDSALYFCASSSSPRGEAKPHIQYFGAGTRLSVL.

The V gene is TRBV4-1, the J gene TRBJ2-1; perhaps TRBD1 as D (7 bases). Trimming took off 3 bases at V and 1 base at J, with 22 bases between the two ends. The CDR3 length is 19 residues. The V gene's germline CDR1 is MGHRA and CDR2 YSYEKL. Here the CDR3 reads CASSHTPGQGGRSYNEQFF. Written as DNA, the CDR3 is TGCGCCAGCAGCCATACACCGGGGCAGGGGGGAAGATCCTACAATGAGCAGTTCTTC.

The chain has TRBV27 and TRBJ2-7; weak D call: TRBD2 (6 bases). This CDR3 is built from 16 residues. V shed 5 bases and J shed 2 bases, with 19 bases lying between them. From germline, CDR1 is MNHEY and CDR2 SMNVEV (reference sequence). CDR3 DNA: TGTGCCAGCAGTCCTCGGCCTCCCGGGACTGCCTACGAGCAGTACTTC. The encoded protein is CASSPRPPGTAYEQYF.

As to this clone: The sample contains more than one DNA sequence encoding this CDR3. This sequence joins TRBV10-3 and TRBJ1-1; D uncertain. The CDR3 runs 11 residues. From germline, CDR1 is ENHRY and CDR2 SYGVKD. V gave up 6 bases and J gave up 5 bases, with 7 bases separating them. CDR3 residues: CAIRVGTEAFF. For the CDR3, the DNA is TGTGCCATCAGAGTTGGGACTGAAGCTTTCTTT.

The gene calls are TRBV4-1 and TRBJ1-4; D is uncertain. This CDR3 has 15 residues. With 1 base removed from V and 0 bases from J, the gap between germline ends came to 6 bases. Germline V gene lookup returns CDR1 MGHRA and CDR2 YSYEKL. The CDR3 DNA sequence: TGCGCCAGCAGCCAAGTCAGAGCAACTAATGAAAAACTGTTTTTT. Translated, it gives CASSQVRATNEKLFF.

This clone was detected only a few times. The chain combines TRBV30 with TRBJ1-1; TRBD1 is a possible D gene (5 bases). Looked up from germline, CDR1 is GTSNPN and CDR2 is SVGIG (reference sequence). Deletions cut 0 bases from V and 4 bases from J, with 12 bases between. The CDR3 has 14 residues. CDR3 sequence reads: CAWSVGGRFTEAFF. CDR3 coding DNA: TGTGCCTGGAGTGTCGGGGGGAGATTCACTGAAGCTTTCTTT.

With respect to this clone: Other DNA sequences in the sample encode the same CDR3. The chain uses TRBV5-6 and TRBJ2-1, with D unresolved. The germline gives CDR1 SGHDT, CDR2 YYEEEE. With 4 bases removed from V and 9 bases from J, the gap between germline ends came to 11 bases. The CDR3 length is 12 residues. This CDR3 reads CASSPGPLEQFF. The CDR3 DNA reads TGTGCCAGCAGCCCGGGCCCTCTTGAGCAGTTCTTC.

The CDR3 region has the DNA TGTGCCAGCAGTGCTCAAGGGGTCGGCAATCAGCCCCAGCATTTT. It specifies CASSAQGVGNQPQHF. The chain carries TRBV2 and TRBJ1-5; tentative D call: TRBD1 (5 bases). Germline values: CDR1 SNHLY, CDR2 FYNNEI. The V end lost 4 bases, the J end lost 2 bases, and 12 bases lay between the germline ends. This CDR3 is built from 15 residues.

The chain links TRBV19 to TRBJ2-7; 8 bases match TRBD1. The germline CDR1 and CDR2 sequences are LNHDA and SQIVND (reference sequence). The CDR3 loop spans 15 amino acids. The trim removed 5 bases at V and 6 bases at J, leaving 12 bases unmatched. CDR3 in amino acids: CASSPRQGSFFEQYF. CDR3 in DNA: TGTGCCAGTAGTCCGAGACAGGGGTCTTTCTTCGAGCAGTACTTC. The full variable domain, completed using reference TRBV19 and TRBJ2-7, is DGGITQSPKYLFRKEGQNVTLSCEQNLNHDAMYWYRQDPGQGLRLIYYSQIVNDFQKGDIAEGYSVSREKKESFPLTVTSAQKNPTAFYLCASSPRQGSFFEQYFGPGTRLTVT.

This clone was seen a single time. This chain connects TRBV11-2 to TRBJ1-1, with D perhaps TRBD1 (6 bases). Trimming stripped 3 bases from V and 7 bases from J, with 18 bases between. The CDR3 loop spans 15 amino acids. Germline V gene lookup returns CDR1 SGHAT and CDR2 FQNNGV. The CDR3 coding sequence is TGTGCCAGCAGCTTGGGGCTTGGGGGCCACCATGAAGCTTTCTTT. Protein product: CASSLGLGGHHEAFF.

This chain links TRBV4-1 with TRBJ2-1; D is uncertain. The length of the CDR3 is 15 residues. With 3 bases removed from V and 6 bases from J, the gap between germline ends came to 15 bases. Per the germline V gene, CDR1 is MGHRA and CDR2 is YSYEKL. DNA of the CDR3: TGCGCCAGCAGCCACGGCTTCCTAGACGGCAATGAGCAGTTCTTC. This translates into CASSHGFLDGNEQFF.